This T cell receptor beta chain emerged from a study of blood T cell repertoires in COVID-19. Background on the study: Whether acute or convalescent, the COVID-19 samples came from the United States, Italy and Spain.

The study assigned cohorts using participant-reported clinical history. TCRdb's table, derived via immunoSEQ multiplex PCR, lists solely in-frame clones and lacks some. The sample includes 150,000 to 250,000 clones, about 90% of them seen just once. The receptor comes from a woman aged 25 to 39 who had recovered from COVID-19. The specimen sequenced was PBMCs or T cells enriched from blood (not recorded which).

This CDR3 is CASSPGTTHEQYF. The CDR3 DNA is TGTGCCAGCAGCCCTGGGACAACCCACGAGCAGTACTTC. The chain couples TRBV7-3 to TRBJ2-7; the D gene is possibly TRBD1 (6 bases). The germline gives CDR1 SGHTA, CDR2 FQGTGA. The CDR3 is 13 residues long. Trimming stripped 5 bases from V and 5 bases from J, with 13 bases between.